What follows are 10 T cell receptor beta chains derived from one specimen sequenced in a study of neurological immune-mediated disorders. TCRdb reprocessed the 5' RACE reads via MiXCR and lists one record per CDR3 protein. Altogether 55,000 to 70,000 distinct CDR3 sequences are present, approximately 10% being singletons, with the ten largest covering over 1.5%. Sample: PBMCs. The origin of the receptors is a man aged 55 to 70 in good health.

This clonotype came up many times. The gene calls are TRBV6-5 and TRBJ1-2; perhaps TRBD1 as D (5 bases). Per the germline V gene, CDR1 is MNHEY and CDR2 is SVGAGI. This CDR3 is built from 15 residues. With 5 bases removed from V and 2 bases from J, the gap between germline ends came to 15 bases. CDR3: CASSVAGFGNYGYTF. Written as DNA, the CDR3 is TGTGCCAGCAGTGTAGCAGGGTTCGGGAACTATGGCTACACCTTC.

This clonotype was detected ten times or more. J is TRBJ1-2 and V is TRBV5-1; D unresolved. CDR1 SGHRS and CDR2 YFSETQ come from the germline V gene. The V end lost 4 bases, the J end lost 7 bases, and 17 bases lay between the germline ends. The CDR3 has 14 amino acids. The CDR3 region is CASSAGGLNRGYTF. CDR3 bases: TGCGCCAGCAGCGCCGGAGGGCTGAATCGTGGCTACACCTTC.

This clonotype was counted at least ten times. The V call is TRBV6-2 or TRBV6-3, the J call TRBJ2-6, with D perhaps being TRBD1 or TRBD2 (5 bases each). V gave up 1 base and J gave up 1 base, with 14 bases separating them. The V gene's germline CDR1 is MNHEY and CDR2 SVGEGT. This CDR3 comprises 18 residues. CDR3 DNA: TGTGCCAGCAGTTACTTGGGACGGGAAGGGTCTGGGGCCAACGTCCTGACTTTC. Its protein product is CASSYLGREGSGANVLTF.

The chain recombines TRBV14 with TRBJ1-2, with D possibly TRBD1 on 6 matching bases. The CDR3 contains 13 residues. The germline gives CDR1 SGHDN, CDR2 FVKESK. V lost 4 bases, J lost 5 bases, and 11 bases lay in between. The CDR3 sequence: CASSPGASYGYTF. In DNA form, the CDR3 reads TGTGCCAGCAGCCCAGGGGCTTCTTATGGCTACACCTTC.

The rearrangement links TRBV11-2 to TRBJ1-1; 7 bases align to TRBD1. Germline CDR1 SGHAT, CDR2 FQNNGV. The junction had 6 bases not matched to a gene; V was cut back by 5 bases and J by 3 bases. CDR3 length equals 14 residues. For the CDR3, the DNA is TGTGCCAGCAGCACCTGGACAGGACACACTGAAGCTTTCTTT. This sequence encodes CASSTWTGHTEAFF.

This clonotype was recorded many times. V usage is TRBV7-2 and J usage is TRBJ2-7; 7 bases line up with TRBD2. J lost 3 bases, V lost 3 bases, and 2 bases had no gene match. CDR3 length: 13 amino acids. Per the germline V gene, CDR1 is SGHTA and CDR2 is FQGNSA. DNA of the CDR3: TGTGCCAGCAGCTTTGGGGGGGGCTACGAGCAGTACTTC. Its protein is CASSFGGGYEQYF.

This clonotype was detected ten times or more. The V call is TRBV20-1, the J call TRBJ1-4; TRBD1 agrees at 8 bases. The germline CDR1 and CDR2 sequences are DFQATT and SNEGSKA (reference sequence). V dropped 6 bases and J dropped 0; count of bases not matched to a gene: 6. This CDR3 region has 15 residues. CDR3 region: CSALGQAATNEKLFF. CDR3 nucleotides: TGCAGTGCCCTGGGACAGGCCGCAACTAATGAAAAACTGTTTTTT.

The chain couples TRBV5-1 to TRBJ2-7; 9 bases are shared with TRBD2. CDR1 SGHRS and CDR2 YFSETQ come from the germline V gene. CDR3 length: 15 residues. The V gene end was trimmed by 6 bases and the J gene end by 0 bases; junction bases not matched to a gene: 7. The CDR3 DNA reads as TGCGCCAGCACTGATAAAGCGGGGGGCTCCTACGAGCAGTACTTC. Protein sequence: CASTDKAGGSYEQYF.

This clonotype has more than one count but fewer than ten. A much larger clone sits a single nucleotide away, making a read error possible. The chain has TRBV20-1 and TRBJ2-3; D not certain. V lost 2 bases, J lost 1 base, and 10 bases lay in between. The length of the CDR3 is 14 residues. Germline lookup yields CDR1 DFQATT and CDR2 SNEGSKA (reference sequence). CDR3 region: CSARWGAGTDTQYF. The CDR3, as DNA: TGCAGTGCTAGATGGGGTGCGGGCACAGATACGCAGTATTTT.

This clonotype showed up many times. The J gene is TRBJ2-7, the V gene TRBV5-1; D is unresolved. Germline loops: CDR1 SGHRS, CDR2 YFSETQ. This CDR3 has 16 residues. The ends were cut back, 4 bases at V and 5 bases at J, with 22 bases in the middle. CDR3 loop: CASSRRVAKVIDEQYF. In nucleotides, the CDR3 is TGCGCCAGCAGCCGACGGGTCGCTAAGGTGATAGACGAGCAGTACTTC. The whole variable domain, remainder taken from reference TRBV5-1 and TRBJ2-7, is KAGVTQTPRYLIKTRGQQVTLSCSPISGHRSVSWYQQTPGQGLQFLFEYFSETQRNKGNFPGRFSGRQFSNSRSEMNVSTLELGDSALYLCASSRRVAKVIDEQYFGPGTRLTVT.